This T cell receptor (beta chain) is from a study of cytomegalovirus exposure and HLA in healthy donors. Regarding the study as a whole: Donors belonging to an Asian-associated ancestry cluster reportedly showed fewer N-insertions in productive TCRs than the approximately 640-donor mean, according to what a later analysis found. TCR beta sequences numbering under 20,000 were associated with HLA alleles at 0.05 false discovery rate in a later analysis.

This clone was picked up a small number of times. Antigen specificity is unknown. Primers for the PCR totalled 60 Vbeta and 13 Jbeta. The table came from immunoSEQ multiplex PCR; TCRdb's copy has only in-frame clones and leaves some out. The table records about 110,000 clones, about 74% of them present only once. The origin of this receptor is a female donor in good health and CMV-seropositive. The sequenced material came from PBMCs.

CDR3 nucleotides: TGTGCCAGCAGCCCGGGACAGGGGAGGGACACTGAAGCTTTCTTT. Protein: CASSPGQGRDTEAFF. The chain carries TRBV4-2 and TRBJ1-1, with TRBD1 matching 10 bases. Trimming cost V 4 bases and J 3 bases; bases outside gene matches: 5. This CDR3 contains 15 residues. CDR1 is LGHNA, CDR2 YNFKEQ, per germline.